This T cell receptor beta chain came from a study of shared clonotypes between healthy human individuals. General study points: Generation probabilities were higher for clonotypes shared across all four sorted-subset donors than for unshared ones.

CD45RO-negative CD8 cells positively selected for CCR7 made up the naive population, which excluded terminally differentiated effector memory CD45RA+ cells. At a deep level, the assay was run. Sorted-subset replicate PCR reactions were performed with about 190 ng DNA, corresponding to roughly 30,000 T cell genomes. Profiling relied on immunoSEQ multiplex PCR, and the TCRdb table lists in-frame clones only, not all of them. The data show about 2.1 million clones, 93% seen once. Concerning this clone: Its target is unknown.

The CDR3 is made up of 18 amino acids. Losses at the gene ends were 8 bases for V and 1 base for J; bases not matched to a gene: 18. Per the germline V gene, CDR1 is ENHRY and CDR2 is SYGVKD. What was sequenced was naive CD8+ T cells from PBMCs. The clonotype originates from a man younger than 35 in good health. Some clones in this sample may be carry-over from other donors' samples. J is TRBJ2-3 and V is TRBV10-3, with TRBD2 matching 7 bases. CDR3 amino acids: CAIQRPSAGVDRTDTQYF. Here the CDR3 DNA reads TGTGCCATCCAGCGACCTTCCGCGGGAGTCGATCGCACAGATACGCAGTATTTT.